This entry features one T cell receptor (beta chain) sequence. Its antigen is still unknown. Within one base of it there is no much larger clone, and no base qualities were kept. The data stem from a study of identical twins (dated by TCRdb to the mid-2010s). In terms of the full investigation: To test whether fetal clonotypes persist, this study deep-sequenced TCR alpha and beta repertoires from monozygotic twins, from unrelated adults of various ages, and from cord blood. Replicate twin experiments were performed at different times using different library preparation protocols to rule out contamination. Results and caveats for the whole study, not just this receptor: Abundant cord blood beta clonotypes carried fewer insertions; young adult naive repertoires showed a weaker similar trend, while memory repertoires showed none. In monozygotic twins, recombination models systematically underestimated out-of-frame TCR alpha sharing, but the models matched the sharing seen between unrelated individuals. Excess twin sharing in beta out-of-frame sequences was weaker because fewer shared sequences lowered the signal-to-noise ratio. Because the same donors could not be followed over many years, the conclusions relied on cross-sectional statistical analysis. Zero-insertion analyses could be partly confounded by invariant T cells such as MAIT and iNKT, though diverse VJ usage argued against such confounding for most clonotypes. Out-of-frame TCR alpha sequences shared between twins showed an excess of low generation-probability sequences compared with coincidental sharing between unrelated individuals.

The library was produced with 5' RACE. The run used an Illumina HiSeq 2000. Template switching added a universal primer binding site, and the final cDNA carried a unique molecular identifier that allowed TCR cDNA molecules to be counted accurately. Specific primers in the conserved constant-segment region were used to synthesize first-strand cDNA for the TCR alpha and beta chains. To control for contamination, every cDNA library carried two barcodes: a SMART-Mk sample barcode plus Illumina barcodes. TruSeq adapter sequences, together with Illumina sample barcodes, were added in two successive PCR steps. Sequencing of the TCR alpha and beta cDNA libraries was done on the Illumina HiSeq platform using custom primers. On the study's bioinformatics: MiGEC processed the raw reads to extract unique molecular identifiers, while MiXCR was used to determine the CDR3 positions. Recombination models were inferred per individual with the repgenHMM and IGoR tools using an EM algorithm. Shared clonotype analysis was performed with the tcR package in R, normalizing sharing by the product of cloneset sizes. Out-of-frame nonproductive sequences were analyzed to study raw recombination free of thymic and clonal selection effects. TCRdb trimmed public reads at Q25 via fastp, called clones via MiXCR and kept in-frame beta chains. Rows with a matching CDR3 protein are joined into one entry that keeps the most common DNA and genes. Clone size and V and J calls follow TCRdb, not the original study. This sample has about 700,000 distinct CDR3 sequences in its table, and over 8.5% of those were observed once. The ten biggest clones cover roughly 0.9% of the sample.

Inclusive of the bounding cysteine and phenylalanine, the CDR3 is 15 residues long. Kept here is only the CDR3 DNA, which spans 45 bases and is read in frame from base 1. The germline V gene encodes CDR1 SGDLS and CDR2 YYNGEE. The V and J ends are trimmed by 0 bases and 6 bases, leaving 13 bases between them. All donors were healthy Caucasians. Three pairs of female monozygotic twins, all aged roughly 18 to 29 years, were included in the twin cohort. The RNA used for TCR libraries was isolated from peripheral blood mononuclear cells. The same specimen was also included in a second study, on yellow fever vaccine responses in identical twins. The second source states: According to the authors, in identical twins the way T cells responded to vaccination appeared partly convergent and partly personalized. In identical twins, the study followed T cell clones that responded to the vaccine with precision.

The V gene is TRBV9 and the J gene is TRBJ2-1, with the D segment identity uncertain. The sequence came from a woman aged 18-29 years in good health. The sample comprised PBMCs. The nucleotides are TGTGCCAGCAGCGTAGGGCAGATCGGGCGCAATGAGCAGTTCTTC. Its protein reads: CASSVGQIGRNEQFF.